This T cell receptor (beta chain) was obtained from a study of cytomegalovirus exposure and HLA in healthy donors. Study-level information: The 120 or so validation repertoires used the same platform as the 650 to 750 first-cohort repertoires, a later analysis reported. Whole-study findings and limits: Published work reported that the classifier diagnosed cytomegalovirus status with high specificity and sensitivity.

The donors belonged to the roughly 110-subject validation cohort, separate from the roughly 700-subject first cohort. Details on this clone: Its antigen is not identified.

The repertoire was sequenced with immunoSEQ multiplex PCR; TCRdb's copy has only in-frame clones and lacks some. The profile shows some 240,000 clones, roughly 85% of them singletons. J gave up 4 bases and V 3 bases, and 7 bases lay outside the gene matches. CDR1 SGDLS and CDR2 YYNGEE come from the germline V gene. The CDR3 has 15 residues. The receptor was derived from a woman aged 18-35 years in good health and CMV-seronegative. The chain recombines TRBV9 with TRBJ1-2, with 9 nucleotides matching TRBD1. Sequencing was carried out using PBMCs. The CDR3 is CASSASGTGSYGYTF. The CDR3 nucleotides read TGTGCCAGCAGCGCCTCCGGGACAGGGTCCTATGGCTACACCTTC.